Reported below is one TCR beta chain. Antigen specificity is unknown. The entry originates in a study of response to subunit inactivated influenza vaccine. Study-level findings and limits: Authors suggested each seasonal influenza vaccination recruits few new T cells.

Germline V gene lookup returns CDR1 LNHDA and CDR2 SQIVND (reference sequence). This CDR3 is 13 amino acids long. V lost 5 bases to trimming and J lost 3 bases, with 7 bases between them. TCRdb independently ran MiXCR on the RT-PCR reads; one entry per CDR3 protein. In the table there are 150,000 to 200,000 distinct CDR3 sequences, about a tenth of which are singletons. The specimen was non-naive T cells sorted from PBMCs, collected more than 35 days after vaccination. The rearrangement joins TRBV19 to TRBJ2-2; D ambiguous. The clonotype originates from a man aged 50 to 59 who received an inactivated influenza vaccine. DNA of the CDR3: TGTGCCAGTAGTTTTACCCACACCGGGGAGCTGTTTTTT. Amino acid sequence: CASSFTHTGELFF.